This is a list of T cell receptor beta chains from one sample in a study of control samples from healthy donors and cancer patients. TCRdb's table, derived via immunoSEQ multiplex PCR, lists solely in-frame clones and lacks some. This table has 170,000 or so clones, more than 90% appearing once. Sequenced material: blood. The receptors shown here come from a woman aged 40-49 years in good health. Each CDR3 is given with its conserved first and last residue. D genes are given only for firm matches. Not all rows give a size; the values are once, few, many and, for expanded clones, a class.

TRBJ2-5,.,TRBV23-1,.,TGCGCCAGCAGTCAAAACAGGGTTGGCGAGACCCAGTACTTC,CASSQNRVGETQYF
TRBJ2-4,.,TRBV6-5,.,TGTGCCAGCAGGGGCTGGGAAGGGAAAAACATTCAGTACTTC,CASRGWEGKNIQYF
TRBJ2-5,.,TRBV4-1,.,TGCGCCAGCAGCCAAGATCGGACCAACAGAGAGACCCAGTACTTC,CASSQDRTNRETQYF
TRBJ1-3,.,TRBV27,.,TGTGCCAGCAGTAAAGGGGGAATCGGGAACACCATATATTTT,CASSKGGIGNTIYF
TRBJ1-5,once,TRBV27,TRBD1,TGTGCCAGCAGTTTCTCCGGACAGGGATTACAGCCCCAGCATTTT,CASSFSGQGLQPQHF
TRBJ2-3,.,TRBV13,.,TGTGCCAGCAGCCCGCGGGGACGGCGAACAGATACGCAGTATTTT,CASSPRGRRTDTQYF
TRBJ2-3,.,TRBV7-8,.,TGTGCCAGCAGCGGTGACTACAGCGCGCCGTTTAGGGTCGATACGCAGTATTTT,CASSGDYSAPFRVDTQYF
TRBJ2-7,.,TRBV25-1,.,TGTGCCAGCAGTGAATTTCTGGGGGGCCGCGAGCAGTACTTC,CASSEFLGGREQYF
TRBJ2-1,.,TRBV5-1,TRBD2,TGCGCCAGCAGCTTGGGACTAGCGGGGGAGCAGTTCTTC,CASSLGLAGEQFF
TRBJ2-3,.,TRBV12-5,.,TGTGCTAGTGGTACCGGATCAGATACGCAGTATTTT,CASGTGSDTQYF
TRBJ1-3,.,TRBV13,.,TGTGCCAGCAGCTCCCAGGGCTCTGGAAACACCATATATTTT,CASSSQGSGNTIYF
TRBJ1-4,.,TRBV2,.,TGTGCCAGCAGGAGGGGGGGTGAAAAACTGTTTTTT,CASRRGGEKLFF
TRBJ1-1,.,TRBV12-3/TRBV12-4,.,TGTGCCAGCAGTGGGGGGTATGAAGCTTTCTTT,CASSGGYEAFF
TRBJ1-1,.,TRBV6-6,.,TGTGCCAGCACCACAGGATTGAACACTGAAGCTTTCTTT,CASTTGLNTEAFF
TRBJ1-4,.,TRBV2,.,TGTGCCTGCACAATCGGGGTTAGTGAAAAACTGTTTTTT,CACTIGVSEKLFF
TRBJ1-2,.,TRBV6-5,TRBD1,TGTGCCAGCAGTTACCTACAGGGGTTCTATGGCTACACCTTC,CASSYLQGFYGYTF
TRBJ2-4,.,TRBV19,.,TGTGCCAGTAGTATAGTTTCGGGCAGTTTAAACATTCAGTACTTC,CASSIVSGSLNIQYF
TRBJ1-1,.,TRBV3-1/TRBV3-2,.,TGTGCCAGCGCCTCCGGACAGAACACTGAAGCTTTCTTT,CASASGQNTEAFF
TRBJ2-7,.,TRBV5-1,TRBD1,TGCGCCAGCAGCGGACAGGGTTCGGCCTACGAGCAGTACTTC,CASSGQGSAYEQYF
TRBJ2-7,.,TRBV5-1,.,TGCGCCAGCAGCTTGGCCGGGGTCCTCTCCTACGAGCAGTACTTC,CASSLAGVLSYEQYF
TRBJ1-2,.,TRBV6-2/TRBV6-3,.,TGTGCCAGCAGTTACTCTAGGGGAAATGGTGGCTACACCTTC,CASSYSRGNGGYTF
TRBJ1-3,.,TRBV6-5,.,TGTGCCAGCAGTTACTCACAGGCTGGAAACACCATATATTTT,CASSYSQAGNTIYF
TRBJ2-7,.,TRBV12-5,.,TGTGCTAGTGGGTTGGGAAATTCCTACGAGCAGTACTTC,CASGLGNSYEQYF
TRBJ2-5,once,TRBV19,TRBD2,TGTGCCAGTTCGTCCAATCCCCGGGAGGGTTCACAAGAGACCCAGTACTTC,CASSSNPREGSQETQYF
TRBJ2-7,.,TRBV2,TRBD1,TGTGCCAGCAGTCTAACAGGGGCCCACTCCTACGAGCAGTACTTC,CASSLTGAHSYEQYF
TRBJ1-5,few,TRBV19,TRBD1,TGTGCCAGTAGTATATCAGGGACAGCGAATCAGCCCCAGCATTTT,CASSISGTANQPQHF
TRBJ2-7,.,TRBV25-1,TRBD1,TGTGCCAGCAGTTTGGCAGGGGGCTACGAGCAGTACTTC,CASSLAGGYEQYF
TRBJ2-1,.,TRBV19,.,TGTGCCAGTAGTATCCCCCTAAGCTCCTACAATGAGCAGTTCTTC,CASSIPLSSYNEQFF
TRBJ1-3,.,TRBV7-9,.,TGTGCCAGCAGCTGGACTGGTTCTGGAAACACCATATATTTT,CASSWTGSGNTIYF
TRBJ2-1,.,TRBV14,TRBD2,TGTGCCAGCAGCCAAGCGGGGGGAAATGAGCAGTTCTTC,CASSQAGGNEQFF
TRBJ2-5,.,TRBV4-2,TRBD2,TGTGCCAGCAGCCAAGATCGGGGACTAGCTGAGCGAGAGACCCAGTACTTC,CASSQDRGLAERETQYF
TRBJ1-2,.,TRBV27,TRBD1,TGTGCCAGCAGTGTAGGACAGGGGTTATATGGCTACACCTTC,CASSVGQGLYGYTF
TRBJ2-7,.,TRBV10-3,.,TGTGCCATCAGCCTCCGGGGGGCGGACGAGCAGTACTTC,CAISLRGADEQYF
TRBJ2-5,once,TRBV5-1,.,TGCGCCAGCAGCCCCCTATACCATAGCGGCCAAGATCAAGAGACCCAGTACTTC,CASSPLYHSGQDQETQYF
TRBJ2-7,.,TRBV19,.,TGTGCCAGTAGTATAGGGCGAATGGGCGAGCAGTACTTC,CASSIGRMGEQYF
TRBJ2-7,.,TRBV18,TRBD1,TGTGCCAGCTCACCCCGGGACAGGGACTACGAGCAGTACTTC,CASSPRDRDYEQYF
TRBJ1-5,.,TRBV18,.,TGTGCCAGCTCACCATCGGGGGGCCGGGGCCAGCCCCAGCATTTT,CASSPSGGRGQPQHF
TRBJ1-5,.,TRBV6-5,.,TGTGCCAGCAGAGTTAGCAGTAAGCCCCAGCATTTT,CASRVSSKPQHF
TRBJ1-1,.,TRBV5-1,.,TGCGCCAGCAGCAACACAGGAGTGGTCACTGAAGCTTTCTTT,CASSNTGVVTEAFF
TRBJ1-2,.,TRBV3-1/TRBV3-2,.,TGTGCCAGCAGCCAAGAGACTTTCAGGGGTGTAACCTTC,CASSQETFRGVTF